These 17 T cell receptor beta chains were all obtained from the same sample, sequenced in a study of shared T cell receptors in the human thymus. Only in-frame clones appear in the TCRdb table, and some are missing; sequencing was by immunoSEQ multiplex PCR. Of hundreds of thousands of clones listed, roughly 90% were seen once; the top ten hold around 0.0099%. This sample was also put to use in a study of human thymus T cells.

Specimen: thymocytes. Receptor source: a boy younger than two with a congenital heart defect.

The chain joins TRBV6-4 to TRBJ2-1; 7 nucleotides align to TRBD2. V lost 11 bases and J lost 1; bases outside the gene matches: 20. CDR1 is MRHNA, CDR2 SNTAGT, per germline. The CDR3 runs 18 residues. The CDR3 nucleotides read TGTGCCTCGGCCCCGTGGGGCGGGAGAGTCTGGTCCTACAATGAGCAGTTCTTC. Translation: CASAPWGGRVWSYNEQFF.

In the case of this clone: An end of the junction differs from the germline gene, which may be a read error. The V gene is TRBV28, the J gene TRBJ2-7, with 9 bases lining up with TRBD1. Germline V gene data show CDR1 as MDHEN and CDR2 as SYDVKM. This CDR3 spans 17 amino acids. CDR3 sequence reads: CAGSHPSGTGSTYEQYF. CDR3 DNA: TGTGCCGGCAGTCACCCCTCCGGGACAGGGTCCACCTACGAGCAGTACTTC.

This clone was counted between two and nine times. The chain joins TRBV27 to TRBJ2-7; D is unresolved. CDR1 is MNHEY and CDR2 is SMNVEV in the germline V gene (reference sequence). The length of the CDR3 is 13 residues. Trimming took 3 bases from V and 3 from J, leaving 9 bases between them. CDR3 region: CASSFSPSYEQYF. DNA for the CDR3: TGTGCCAGCAGTTTTAGCCCAAGCTACGAGCAGTACTTC.

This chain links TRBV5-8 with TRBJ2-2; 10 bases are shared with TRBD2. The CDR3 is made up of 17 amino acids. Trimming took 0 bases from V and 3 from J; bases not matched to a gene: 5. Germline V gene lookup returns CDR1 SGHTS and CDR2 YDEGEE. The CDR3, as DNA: TGTGCCAGCAGCTTGGCTCGACTAGCGGGCCACACCGGGGAGCTGTTTTTT. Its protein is CASSLARLAGHTGELFF. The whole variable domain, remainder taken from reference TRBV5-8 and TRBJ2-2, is EAGVTQSPTHLIKTRGQQATLRCSPISGHTSVYWYQQALGLGLQFLLWYDEGEERNRGNFPPRFSGRQFPNYSSELNVNALELEDSALYLCASSLARLAGHTGELFFGEGSRLTVL.

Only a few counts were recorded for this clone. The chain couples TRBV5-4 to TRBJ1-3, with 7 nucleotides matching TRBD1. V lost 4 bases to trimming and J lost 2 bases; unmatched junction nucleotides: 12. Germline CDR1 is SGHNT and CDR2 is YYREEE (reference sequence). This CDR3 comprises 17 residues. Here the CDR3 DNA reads TGTGCCAGCAGCATAACGGGACAGAAAGCTCCTGGAAACACCATATATTTT. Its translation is CASSITGQKAPGNTIYF.

The CDR3 region has the DNA TGTGCCAGCAGAAAGGGACAGGGCAGGTCCTACAATGAGCAGTTCTTC. As protein: CASRKGQGRSYNEQFF. The genes are TRBV27 and TRBJ2-1; 9 nucleotides match TRBD1. Per the germline V gene, CDR1 is MNHEY and CDR2 is SMNVEV (reference sequence). The length of the CDR3 is 16 residues. V trimming: 6 bases; J trimming: 1 base; junction bases outside the gene matches: 7.

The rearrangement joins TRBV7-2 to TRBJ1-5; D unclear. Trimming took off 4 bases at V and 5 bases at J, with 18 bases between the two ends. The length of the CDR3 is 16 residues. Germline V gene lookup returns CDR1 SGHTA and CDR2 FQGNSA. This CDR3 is CASSSIRWEGDQPQHF. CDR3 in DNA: TGTGCCAGCAGCTCCATCCGGTGGGAGGGAGATCAGCCCCAGCATTTT. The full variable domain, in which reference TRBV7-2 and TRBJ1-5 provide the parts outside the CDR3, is GAGVSQSPSNKVTEKGKDVELRCDPISGHTALYWYRQSLGQGLEFLIYFQGNSAPDKSGLPSDRFSAERTGGSVSTLTIQRTQQEDSAVYLCASSSIRWEGDQPQHFGDGTRLSIL.

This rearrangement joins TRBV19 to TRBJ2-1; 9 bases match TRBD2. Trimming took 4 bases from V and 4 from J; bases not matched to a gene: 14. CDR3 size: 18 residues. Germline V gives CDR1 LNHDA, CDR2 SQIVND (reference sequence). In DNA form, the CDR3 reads TGTGCCAGTAGTACCAGTATCCAACTAGCGGGCCATTACAATGAGCAGTTCTTC. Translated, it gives CASSTSIQLAGHYNEQFF.

As DNA, the CDR3 is TGTGCCAGCAGCTCGGGACAGTTATACAATGAGCAGTTCTTC. It is translated as CASSSGQLYNEQFF. V gene TRBV6-5 combines with J gene TRBJ2-1; 7 bases are a match to TRBD1. Germline V gene sequence: CDR1 MNHEY, CDR2 SVGAGI. This CDR3 contains 14 residues. V lost 6 bases and J lost 4; bases outside the gene matches: 6.

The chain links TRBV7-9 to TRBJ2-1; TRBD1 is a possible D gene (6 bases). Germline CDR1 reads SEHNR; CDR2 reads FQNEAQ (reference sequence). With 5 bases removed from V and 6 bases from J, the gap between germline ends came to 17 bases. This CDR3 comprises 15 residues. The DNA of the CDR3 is TGTGCCAGCAGCGACCGGACAGACTTTTTCAATGAGCAGTTCTTC. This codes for CASSDRTDFFNEQFF.

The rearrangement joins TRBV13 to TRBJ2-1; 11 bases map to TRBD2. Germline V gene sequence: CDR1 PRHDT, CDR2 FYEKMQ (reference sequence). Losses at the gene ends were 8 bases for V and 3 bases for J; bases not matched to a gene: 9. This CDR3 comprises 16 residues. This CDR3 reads CASGLAGGRIYNEQFF. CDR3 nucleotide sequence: TGTGCCAGCGGACTAGCGGGCGGGAGGATCTACAATGAGCAGTTCTTC.

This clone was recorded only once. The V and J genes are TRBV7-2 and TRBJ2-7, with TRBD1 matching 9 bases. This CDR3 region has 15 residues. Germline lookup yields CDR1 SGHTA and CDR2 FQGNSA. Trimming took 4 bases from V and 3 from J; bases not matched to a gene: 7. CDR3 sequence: CASSSDRDRVYEQYF. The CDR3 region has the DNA TGTGCCAGCAGCTCCGACCGGGACAGGGTCTACGAGCAGTACTTC.

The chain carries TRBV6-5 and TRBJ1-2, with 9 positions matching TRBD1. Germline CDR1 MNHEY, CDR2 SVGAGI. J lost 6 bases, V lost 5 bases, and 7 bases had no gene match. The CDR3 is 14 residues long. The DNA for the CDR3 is TGTGCCAGCAGTCTTCGGGACAGGGCTAATGGCTACACCTTC. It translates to CASSLRDRANGYTF.

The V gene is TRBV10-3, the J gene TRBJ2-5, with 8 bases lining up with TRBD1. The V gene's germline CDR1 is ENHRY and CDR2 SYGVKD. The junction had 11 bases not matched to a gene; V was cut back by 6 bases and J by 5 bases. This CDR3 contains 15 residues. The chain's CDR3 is CAISLIPGGWETQYF. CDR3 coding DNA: TGTGCCATCAGCTTAATACCAGGGGGCTGGGAGACCCAGTACTTC.

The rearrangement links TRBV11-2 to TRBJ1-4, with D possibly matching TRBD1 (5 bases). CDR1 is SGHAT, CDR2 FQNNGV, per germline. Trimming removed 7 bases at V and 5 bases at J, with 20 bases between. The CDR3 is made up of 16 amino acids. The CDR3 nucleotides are TGTGCCAGCATCCCACCGGCGGGACGTCGGAATGAAAAACTGTTTTTT. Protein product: CASIPPAGRRNEKLFF.

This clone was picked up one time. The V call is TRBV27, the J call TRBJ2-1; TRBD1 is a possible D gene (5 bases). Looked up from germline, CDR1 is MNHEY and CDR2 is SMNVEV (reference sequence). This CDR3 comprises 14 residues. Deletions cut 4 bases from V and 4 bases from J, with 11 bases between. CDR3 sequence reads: CASSSSRGYNEQFF. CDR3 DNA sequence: TGTGCCAGCAGTTCGAGTAGGGGTTACAATGAGCAGTTCTTC.

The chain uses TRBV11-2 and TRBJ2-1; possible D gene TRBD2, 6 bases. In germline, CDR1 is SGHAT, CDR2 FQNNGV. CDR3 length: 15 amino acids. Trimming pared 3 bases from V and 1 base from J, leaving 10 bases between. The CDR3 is CASSFRDSSYNEQFF. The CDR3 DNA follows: TGTGCCAGCAGCTTCCGGGACTCTTCCTACAATGAGCAGTTCTTC.